A selection of T cell receptor beta chains follows, all from one sample in a study of T cell responses to AZD1222 COVID-19 vaccine. The table came from immunoSEQ multiplex PCR; TCRdb's copy has only in-frame clones and leaves some out. The sample has tens of thousands of clones; roughly four fifths are singletons. This sample comprised peripheral blood, obtained on day 0 of AZD1222 vaccination. These receptors were taken from an adult in good health. Both conserved end residues are part of each CDR3. D genes are given only for firm matches. Rows give clone size only sometimes, using once, few, many, or a class for an expanded clone.

d_call	clone_size	v_call	j_call	cdr3_aa	cdr3_nt
-	once	TRBV12-3/TRBV12-4	TRBJ2-1	CASSNNPRNEQFF	TGTGCCAGCAGTAATAACCCCCGAAATGAGCAGTTCTTC
-	-	TRBV19	TRBJ2-7	CASSTPLRSGCEQYF	TGTGCCAGTAGTACACCCCTTAGGTCCGGTTGCGAGCAGTACTTC
TRBD1	-	TRBV24-1	TRBJ2-7	CATSDPGQGSYEQYF	TGTGCCACCAGTGATCCGGGACAGGGATCCTACGAGCAGTACTTC
TRBD2	-	TRBV6-4	TRBJ2-1	CASSDSVGLGSYNEQFF	TGTGCCAGCAGTGACTCGGTGGGACTAGGTTCCTACAATGAGCAGTTCTTC
-	-	TRBV12-3/TRBV12-4	TRBJ1-1	CASSLMGDTEAFF	TGTGCCAGCAGTTTAATGGGGGACACTGAAGCTTTCTTT
-	once	TRBV12-3/TRBV12-4	TRBJ2-1	CASGVEQFF	TGTGCCAGCGGGGTTGAGCAGTTCTTC
-	-	TRBV2	TRBJ1-1	CASSTGIMDTEAFF	TGTGCCAGCAGTACAGGGATTATGGACACTGAAGCTTTCTTT
-	-	TRBV3-1/TRBV3-2	TRBJ2-5	CASSQEGFGGYQETQYF	TGTGCCAGCAGCCAAGAGGGCTTCGGGGGATACCAAGAGACCCAGTACTTC
-	few	TRBV29-1	TRBJ2-4	CSAAQPGGAKNIQYF	TGCAGCGCCGCACAACCCGGCGGCGCCAAAAACATTCAGTACTTC
-	-	TRBV2	TRBJ2-7	CASKGYSAYEQYF	TGTGCCAGCAAGGGATACAGTGCCTACGAGCAGTACTTC
TRBD2	-	TRBV3-1/TRBV3-2	TRBJ2-5	CASSQDWRGGPPETQYF	TGTGCCAGCAGCCAAGATTGGCGCGGGGGGCCCCCAGAGACCCAGTACTTC
-	once	TRBV28	TRBJ2-1	CASSLMEPNEQFF	TGTGCCAGCAGTTTAATGGAGCCAAATGAGCAGTTCTTC
TRBD1	many	TRBV5-1	TRBJ2-7	CASSLDRGPYEQYF	TGCGCCAGCAGCTTGGACAGGGGTCCCTACGAGCAGTACTTC
TRBD1	-	TRBV9	TRBJ2-5	CASSIPRTGRDDRTQYF	TGTGCCAGCAGCATACCCCGGACAGGGCGCGATGATAGGACCCAGTACTTC
TRBD2	-	TRBV3-1/TRBV3-2	TRBJ2-3	CASSHFSGGAADTQYF	TGTGCCAGCAGCCATTTTAGCGGGGGGGCTGCAGATACGCAGTATTTT
TRBD2	-	TRBV5-1	TRBJ2-2	CASSWRTSGNTGELFF	TGCGCCAGCAGTTGGAGGACTAGCGGGAACACCGGGGAGCTGTTTTTT
-	-	TRBV2	TRBJ1-6	CASSDTAWGDSPLHF	TGTGCCAGCAGTGATACGGCGTGGGGTGATTCACCCCTCCACTTT
-	-	TRBV6-2/TRBV6-3	TRBJ1-2	CASSGTDDGYTF	TGTGCCAGCAGTGGGACGGATGATGGCTACACCTTC
-	-	TRBV3-1/TRBV3-2	TRBJ2-3	CASSGRTEPTDTQYF	TGTGCCAGCAGCGGCCGGACGGAACCCACAGATACGCAGTATTTT
-	-	TRBV6-5	TRBJ1-5	CASSVERYQPQHF	TGTGCCAGCAGCGTAGAGCGTTATCAGCCCCAGCATTTT
TRBD1	-	TRBV19	TRBJ2-3	CASSSIGTGGGPDTQYF	TGTGCCAGTAGCTCTATAGGGACAGGGGGCGGCCCAGATACGCAGTATTTT
-	-	TRBV7-9	TRBJ2-2	CASSRGTLGAGELFF	TGTGCCAGCAGCCGAGGGACTCTCGGGGCCGGGGAGCTGTTTTTT
TRBD1	few	TRBV5-1	TRBJ2-7	CASSLQGQGTYEQYF	TGCGCCAGCAGCTTGCAGGGACAGGGGACATACGAGCAGTACTTC
-	-	TRBV11-3	TRBJ2-7	CASSLEGYTSHEQYF	TGTGCCAGCAGCTTAGAGGGGTATACCTCGCACGAGCAGTACTTC
-	many	TRBV30	TRBJ1-5	CAWSPRWPSLTGDQPQHF	TGTGCCTGGAGTCCCCGGTGGCCCTCGTTGACAGGCGATCAGCCCCAGCATTTT
-	once	TRBV5-8	TRBJ1-1	CASSSWGITEAFF	TGTGCCAGCAGCAGTTGGGGGATCACTGAAGCTTTCTTT
-	-	TRBV19	TRBJ2-7	CASSIFGGASSYEQYF	TGTGCCAGTAGTATATTTGGAGGGGCGAGCTCCTACGAGCAGTACTTC
TRBD2	-	TRBV23-1	TRBJ2-2	CASSQQPGLAGGLRIRTGELFF	TGCGCCAGCAGTCAACAGCCGGGACTAGCGGGGGGGCTCAGGATTCGCACCGGGGAGCTGTTTTTT
TRBD1	-	TRBV6-5	TRBJ1-5	CASSYSMTGAQPQHF	TGTGCCAGCAGTTACTCGATGACAGGGGCTCAGCCCCAGCATTTT
-	-	TRBV27	TRBJ2-1	CASRGTVAPYNEQFF	TGTGCCAGCAGGGGGACCGTAGCGCCCTACAATGAGCAGTTCTTC
-	once	TRBV2	TRBJ2-7	CASTLGQFYEQYF	TGTGCCAGCACTCTAGGACAGTTCTACGAGCAGTACTTC
-	once	TRBV7-6	TRBJ1-6	CASSLEEASYNSPLHF	TGTGCCAGCAGCTTAGAAGAGGCCTCCTATAATTCACCCCTCCACTTT
TRBD1	-	TRBV27	TRBJ2-2	CASSGGQGFNTGELFF	TGTGCCAGCAGTGGGGGACAGGGCTTCAACACCGGGGAGCTGTTTTTT
TRBD2	-	TRBV4-2	TRBJ2-5	CASSQELAGGPWQETQYF	TGTGCCAGCAGCCAAGAACTAGCGGGGGGCCCGTGGCAAGAGACCCAGTACTTC
-	-	TRBV30	TRBJ1-2	CAWSVHGSYGYTF	TGTGCCTGGAGTGTACATGGTTCCTATGGCTACACCTTC
TRBD1	-	TRBV6-5	TRBJ1-1	CASPGTGELTEAFF	TGTGCCAGCCCCGGGACAGGGGAATTGACTGAAGCTTTCTTT
-	-	TRBV3-1/TRBV3-2	TRBJ2-2	CASSPLTGTGELFF	TGTGCCAGCAGCCCTCTTACAGGAACCGGGGAGCTGTTTTTT
TRBD1	-	TRBV9	TRBJ1-6	CASSVEGTGASPLHF	TGTGCCAGCAGCGTAGAGGGGACAGGTGCTTCACCCCTCCACTTT
-	-	TRBV9	TRBJ1-2	CASSVGGAGGYTF	TGTGCCAGCAGCGTAGGGGGGGCAGGTGGCTACACCTTC
-	few	TRBV7-2	TRBJ1-2	CASSTDSTNYGYTF	TGTGCCAGCAGTACGGACAGTACTAACTATGGCTACACCTTC
-	few	TRBV18	TRBJ2-2	CAVHYGTLNTGELFF	TGTGCCGTCCACTACGGGACACTCAACACCGGGGAGCTGTTTTTT
-	-	TRBV9	TRBJ2-3	CASSPNPVVLFTDTQYF	TGTGCCAGCAGCCCCAACCCCGTAGTGCTTTTCACAGATACGCAGTATTTT
-	-	TRBV7-5	TRBJ1-5	CARTIRSPKQGDVNQPQHF	TGTGCCAGAACCATCAGGTCCCCCAAACAGGGGGACGTTAATCAGCCCCAGCATTTT
-	once	TRBV7-9	TRBJ1-4	CASSLISGATNEKLFF	TGTGCCAGCAGCTTAATCTCAGGGGCAACTAATGAAAAACTGTTTTTT
-	-	TRBV4-1	TRBJ1-1	CASSVGQLNTEAFF	TGCGCCAGCAGCGTAGGACAGTTGAACACTGAAGCTTTCTTT
-	-	TRBV6-5	TRBJ1-1	CASKQEPGLNTEAFF	TGTGCCAGCAAACAGGAGCCGGGCTTGAACACTGAAGCTTTCTTT